A selection of T cell receptor beta chains follows, all from one sample in a study of blood T cell repertoires in COVID-19. Sequencing was performed with immunoSEQ multiplex PCR; in TCRdb, only in-frame clones are kept and a portion is missing. Among some 58,000 clones listed, almost 95% were seen once. Sequencing was performed on peripheral blood. These receptors came from a man aged 45-65 years with active COVID-19. The CDR3 runs from the conserved cysteine through the conserved F or W. A D gene is named only where the DNA matches it firmly. Rows may omit the clone size; those that give it use once, few, many or a size class.

abundance: -
d_gene: -
v_gene: TRBV20-1
j_gene: TRBJ2-6
CDR3aa: CSASESGSSGANVLTF
CDR3nt: TGCAGTGCTAGTGAATCTGGGAGCTCTGGGGCCAACGTCCTGACTTTC

abundance: once
d_gene: TRBD1
v_gene: TRBV4-1
j_gene: TRBJ1-4
CDR3aa: CASSQSPGQGAGEKLFF
CDR3nt: TGCGCCAGCAGCCAATCCCCGGGACAGGGCGCGGGAGAAAAACTGTTTTTT

abundance: -
d_gene: -
v_gene: TRBV5-4
j_gene: TRBJ2-3
CDR3aa: CASSLILMSGLGDTQYF
CDR3nt: TGTGCCAGCAGCTTGATCCTGATGTCGGGTCTAGGTGATACGCAGTATTTT

abundance: -
d_gene: TRBD2
v_gene: TRBV7-2
j_gene: TRBJ2-1
CDR3aa: CASSLVGGGTYNEQFF
CDR3nt: TGTGCCAGCAGCTTGGTTGGCGGGGGTACCTACAATGAGCAGTTCTTC

abundance: -
d_gene: TRBD1
v_gene: TRBV14
j_gene: TRBJ1-6
CDR3aa: CASGTGIHNSPLHF
CDR3nt: TGTGCCAGCGGGACAGGGATCCATAATTCACCCCTCCACTTT

abundance: -
d_gene: TRBD1
v_gene: TRBV28
j_gene: TRBJ1-5
CDR3aa: CASSKVGRGRGQPQHF
CDR3nt: TGTGCCAGCAGTAAAGTGGGCAGGGGGCGAGGTCAGCCCCAGCATTTT

abundance: -
d_gene: TRBD1
v_gene: TRBV29-1
j_gene: TRBJ2-7
CDR3aa: CSARQGSYEQYF
CDR3nt: TGCAGCGCCCGACAGGGATCCTACGAGCAGTACTTC

abundance: -
d_gene: -
v_gene: TRBV11-3
j_gene: TRBJ2-1
CDR3aa: CASSLVEALTYNEQFF
CDR3nt: TGTGCCAGCAGCTTAGTCGAGGCGTTGACCTACAATGAGCAGTTCTTC

abundance: -
d_gene: TRBD1
v_gene: TRBV11-2
j_gene: TRBJ1-1
CDR3aa: CASSLTGLPTEAFF
CDR3nt: TGTGCCAGCAGCCTGACAGGGCTACCTACTGAAGCTTTCTTT

abundance: -
d_gene: -
v_gene: TRBV5-8
j_gene: TRBJ1-1
CDR3aa: CASTEVRVSAFF
CDR3nt: TGTGCCAGCACGGAGGTTCGGGTGTCGGCTTTCTTT

abundance: -
d_gene: -
v_gene: TRBV6-5
j_gene: TRBJ2-7
CDR3aa: CASSYAAGPYEQYF
CDR3nt: TGTGCCAGCAGTTACGCGGCCGGTCCCTACGAGCAGTACTTC

abundance: -
d_gene: -
v_gene: TRBV19
j_gene: TRBJ2-7
CDR3aa: CASRPTWGPYEQYF
CDR3nt: TGTGCCAGTAGACCCACCTGGGGCCCCTACGAGCAGTACTTC

abundance: -
d_gene: -
v_gene: TRBV6-2/TRBV6-3
j_gene: TRBJ2-7
CDR3aa: CASRYIHGGSSYEQYF
CDR3nt: TGTGCCAGCAGGTACATACACGGTGGGAGCTCCTACGAGCAGTACTTC

abundance: -
d_gene: TRBD1
v_gene: TRBV6-6
j_gene: TRBJ1-1
CDR3aa: CASSYVGTGNTEAFF
CDR3nt: TGTGCCAGCAGTTATGTCGGGACAGGGAACACTGAAGCTTTCTTT

abundance: -
d_gene: TRBD2
v_gene: TRBV2
j_gene: TRBJ2-7
CDR3aa: CASSGDSGRAHEQYF
CDR3nt: TGTGCCAGCAGTGGAGATAGCGGGAGGGCCCACGAGCAGTACTTC

abundance: -
d_gene: -
v_gene: TRBV6-5
j_gene: TRBJ2-5
CDR3aa: CASSYSRGETQYF
CDR3nt: TGTGCCAGCAGTTACAGTAGAGGAGAGACCCAGTACTTC

abundance: -
d_gene: -
v_gene: TRBV12-3/TRBV12-4
j_gene: TRBJ1-5
CDR3aa: CASSDRYNQPQHF
CDR3nt: TGTGCCAGCAGTGACAGATACAATCAGCCCCAGCATTTT

abundance: once
d_gene: TRBD2
v_gene: TRBV19
j_gene: TRBJ2-2
CDR3aa: CASSQGSGIWELFF
CDR3nt: TGTGCCAGTAGTCAAGGTAGCGGGATATGGGAGCTGTTTTTT

abundance: -
d_gene: -
v_gene: TRBV5-4
j_gene: TRBJ1-2
CDR3aa: CASSLLFVGRRDGYTF
CDR3nt: TGTGCCAGCAGCTTACTTTTCGTGGGGAGGCGGGATGGCTACACCTTC